This T cell receptor (beta chain) was found in a study of blood T cell repertoires in COVID-19 (dated by TCRdb to about 2020). As for the study more broadly: Samples covering the acute and convalescent phases of COVID-19 were provided by collaborators in the United States, Italy and Spain. Subjects who had been exposed to COVID-19, were actively infected with it, or had recovered from it provided the deeply sampled blood TCRbeta repertoires that made up the dataset. A de-identified subject ID, COVID-19 status, age in years and sex were almost always included in the sample metadata. The repertoires were released in a freely available public database meant as a resource for research on the immune response to SARS-CoV-2. Where available, HLA class I and class II types were obtained from metadata supplied by the sample provider rather than from assay-based typing. The material from the prospective study consisted of cDNA or gDNA derived from T cells, B-cell-depleted T cells, or PBMCs. The samples were drawn from the first 160 participants of the ongoing ImmuneRACE study and from 950 to 1,500 subjects provided by 6 global collaborators.

TCRbeta CDR3 regions were amplified from genomic DNA by means of the immunoSEQ Assay, a bias-controlled multiplex PCR. The original pipeline was this. Nucleated cell counts per sample were estimated from amplification of reference gene primers within the assay. To quantify the absolute abundance of each unique TCRbeta CDR3 rearrangement, sequence reads were collapsed and filtered. For each sample, productive Simpson clonality was calculated as the square root of Simpson's diversity index over productive rearrangements. In TCRdb, the immuneACCESS table is reduced to in-frame sequences with V and J assigned. These tables do not hold every clone; where another copy was compared, an unresolved V gene accounts for under half, and the others remain unexplained. V, J and clone size reflect that table, while D and trimming were determined from the DNA. The sample has about 200,000 clones on record, around 79% of them singletons. The ten most abundant clones make up approximately 5.9% of the sample.

Via the germline V gene, CDR1 is LGHNA and CDR2 YNFKEQ. There are 14 amino acids in the CDR3, from cysteine to phenylalanine inclusive. Here the CDR3 DNA is all that survives: 42 bases in frame from base 1. V loses 2 bases of germline sequence and J loses 3 bases, and the interval between the two ends is 10 bases. This clone was observed a few times. The antigen it binds to is not known. Base qualities were left out, and no much larger clone turns up one base away. At one collaborating source in Seattle, patients were enrolled during active infection and were followed longitudinally through the course of disease. Collaborating institutions collected whole blood in K2EDTA tubes following their own protocols. For TCRbeta analysis, collaborators shipped samples as frozen whole blood, isolated PBMCs, or DNA extracted from either of those sample types. The study at large found these results: The quantity of clinical and demographic metadata differed by source and by participant and was supplied without curation.

The sequencing sample was made of peripheral blood. This sequence originates from a woman in her forties with COVID-19, enrolled during active disease. The chain is encoded by TRBV4-2 joined to TRBJ1-1, with the D gene not confidently named. In nucleotide form, the sequence is TGTGCCAGCAGCCAATGGGAGGGAGACACTGAAGCTTTCTTT. This sequence encodes CASSQWEGDTEAFF.